The 30 T cell receptor beta chains in this list originate from one sample, sequenced in a study of response to subunit inactivated influenza vaccine. TCRdb re-derived calls from the RT-PCR reads in MiXCR, one entry per CDR3 protein. Counted here are approximately 500,000 distinct CDR3 sequences, under 30% occurring once; the ten biggest clones make up approximately 3%. The data were also submitted as part of a second study, on T cells expressing NK-cell markers. This second report adds: UMIs were included in TCR beta cDNA generated by 5'RACE template switching.

This material consisted of CD4+ T cells sorted from PBMCs, taken roughly 13 days after vaccination. These receptor sequences come from a man in his fifties who received an inactivated influenza vaccine.

The CDR3 DNA reads TGTGCCAGCAGGGCGAATAGCGGCTCCTACAATGAGCAGTTCTTC. Its protein product is CASRANSGSYNEQFF. The gene calls are TRBV12-3 or TRBV12-4 and TRBJ2-1; D may be TRBD2 (6 bases). This CDR3 contains 15 residues. V was trimmed by 6 bases and J by 0 bases, leaving 12 bases between them.

In this sample, this clonotype turned up many times. The chain couples TRBV5-1 to TRBJ2-2; D tentatively fits TRBD1 or TRBD2 (5 bases each). From germline, CDR1 is SGHRS and CDR2 YFSETQ. Trimming shortened V by 1 base and J by 6 bases, and 16 bases separated the two germline ends. The CDR3 spans 16 residues. In DNA, the CDR3 is TGCGCCAGCAGCTTGAACGCGCAGGGAGTGGCCGGGGAGCTGTTTTTT. It is translated as CASSLNAQGVAGELFF. The entire variable domain, with the rest obtained from reference TRBV5-1 and TRBJ2-2, is as follows: KAGVTQTPRYLIKTRGQQVTLSCSPISGHRSVSWYQQTPGQGLQFLFEYFSETQRNKGNFPGRFSGRQFSNSRSEMNVSTLELGDSALYLCASSLNAQGVAGELFFGEGSRLTVL.

V is TRBV29-1 and J is TRBJ2-5; 7 bases line up with TRBD1. This CDR3 has 16 amino acids. J gave up 2 bases and V 2 bases, and 11 bases lay outside the gene matches. Germline CDR1 SQVTM, CDR2 ANQGSEA. CDR3 amino acids: CSVEIVGDRVQETQYF. The CDR3 DNA sequence: TGCAGCGTTGAAATCGTCGGTGACAGGGTTCAAGAGACCCAGTACTTC.

The chain recombines TRBV20-1 with TRBJ2-2; D unresolved. The CDR3 has 15 amino acids. Trimming left V 2 bases short and J 6 bases short, with 16 bases between. Germline assignment: CDR1 DFQATT and CDR2 SNEGSKA (reference sequence). The CDR3 is CSARPPVGIPGELFF. The CDR3 DNA is TGCAGTGCTAGACCCCCGGTCGGAATCCCCGGGGAGCTGTTTTTT.

This rearrangement joins TRBV7-9 to TRBJ1-5, with 8 bases matching TRBD1. CDR3 length: 16 residues. V gave up 4 bases and J gave up 2 bases; unmatched junction bases: 7. The germline gives CDR1 SEHNR, CDR2 FQNEAQ (reference sequence). The CDR3 reads CASSSSGGRGNQPQHF. The DNA for the CDR3 is TGTGCCAGCAGCTCTTCAGGGGGCCGGGGCAATCAGCCCCAGCATTTT.

V gene TRBV4-3 combines with J gene TRBJ1-1, with TRBD1 matching over 7 bases. The germline V gene encodes CDR1 LGHNA and CDR2 YSLEER. This CDR3 is 15 amino acids long. V trimming: 4 bases; J trimming: 3 bases; junction bases outside the gene matches: 8. The CDR3 loop reads CASSRSWQGDTEAFF. In DNA form, the CDR3 reads TGCGCCAGCAGCCGCAGTTGGCAGGGGGACACTGAAGCTTTCTTT.

V is TRBV28 and J is TRBJ1-1; D uncertain. The CDR3 extends over 11 amino acids. Germline V CDR1 and CDR2: MDHEN, SYDVKM. Trimming left V 2 bases short and J 11 bases short, with 9 bases between. CDR3 sequence (DNA): TGTGCCAGCAGTTTAGAGCAGGAGGCTTTCTTT. Translated: CASSLEQEAFF.

The chain employs TRBV2 and TRBJ2-7; 8 bases are shared with TRBD2. Losses at the gene ends were 10 bases for V and 3 bases for J; bases not matched to a gene: 5. The CDR3 spans 12 residues. Germline-derived CDR1 and CDR2 are SNHLY and FYNNEI. CDR3 sequence: CAIRLANYEQYF. DNA of the CDR3: TGTGCCATTAGACTAGCGAACTACGAGCAGTACTTC.

This clonotype came up a few times. The V and J genes are TRBV28 and TRBJ1-1; D unclear. CDR1 MDHEN and CDR2 SYDVKM come from the germline V gene. The CDR3 runs 14 residues. The germline V and J ends were trimmed by 4 bases and 6 bases, with 15 bases remaining between them. The CDR3 DNA reads TGTGCCAGCAGTTCTCCGGGATCCGTCCCTGAAGCTTTCTTT. It is translated as CASSSPGSVPEAFF. Combining the CDR3 with reference TRBV28 and TRBJ1-1 gives the whole variable domain DVKVTQSSRYLVKRTGEKVFLECVQDMDHENMFWYRQDPGLGLRLIYFSYDVKMKEKGDIPEGYSVSREKKERFSLILESASTNQTSMYLCASSSPGSVPEAFFGQGTRLTVV.

This clonotype was picked up many times. This CDR3 reads CASSITGELFF. CDR3 nucleotide sequence: TGCGCCAGCAGTATCACCGGGGAGCTGTTTTTT. This sequence joins TRBV5-1 and TRBJ2-2; no reliable D call. CDR1 and CDR2 (germline): SGHRS, YFSETQ. The CDR3 consists of 11 residues. V lost 5 bases to trimming and J lost 4 bases, with 3 bases between them. Drawing the rest from reference TRBV5-1 and TRBJ2-2, the complete variable domain is KAGVTQTPRYLIKTRGQQVTLSCSPISGHRSVSWYQQTPGQGLQFLFEYFSETQRNKGNFPGRFSGRQFSNSRSEMNVSTLELGDSALYLCASSITGELFFGEGSRLTVL.

The chain has TRBV29-1 and TRBJ2-7, with D possibly being TRBD2 (5 bases). Trimming took off 6 bases at V and 0 bases at J, with 12 bases between the two ends. Germline CDR1 is SQVTM and CDR2 is ANQGSEA. This CDR3 region has 13 residues. The CDR3 DNA follows: TGCAGCGTACGGACGGGGAGCTCCTACGAGCAGTACTTC. This translates into CSVRTGSSYEQYF.

This clonotype was detected only a few times. The genes are TRBV29-1 and TRBJ2-1, with D perhaps assigned TRBD1 or TRBD2 (7 bases each). The CDR3 is 15 residues long. Germline assignment: CDR1 SQVTM and CDR2 ANQGSEA. The V end lost 3 bases, the J end lost 2 bases, and 14 bases lay between the germline ends. The CDR3: CSVDPTGRAYNEQFF. In DNA, the CDR3 is TGCAGCGTTGACCCGACAGGGAGGGCCTACAATGAGCAGTTCTTC.

This chain links TRBV7-6 with TRBJ2-5; a possible D gene is TRBD1 (6 bases). Germline CDR1 is SGHVS and CDR2 is FNYEAQ. V lost 0 bases, J lost 7 bases, and 12 bases lay in between. The CDR3 is made up of 14 amino acids. The CDR3 here is CASSLATGYGTQYF. The CDR3 DNA reads TGTGCCAGCAGCTTAGCTACAGGGTATGGGACCCAGTACTTC.

This clonotype was recorded a few times. This chain uses TRBV4-1 with TRBJ2-2; TRBD1 matches at 8 bases. The germline V gene encodes CDR1 MGHRA and CDR2 YSYEKL. The V gene end was trimmed by 4 bases and the J gene end by 5 bases; junction bases not matched to a gene: 12. The CDR3 is 17 amino acids. The CDR3 nucleotides are TGCGCCAGCAGCCGCCGCGTTCAGGGGGCGGGGACCGGGGAGCTGTTTTTT. It encodes CASSRRVQGAGTGELFF.

This clonotype was observed a handful of times. The rearrangement uses TRBV4-3 and TRBJ2-7; D possibly corresponds to TRBD2 (6 bases). Trimming cost V 0 bases and J 2 bases, with 14 bases left between them. CDR1 and CDR2 (germline): LGHNA, YSLEER. The CDR3 loop spans 16 amino acids. CDR3 sequence (DNA): TGCGCCAGCAGCCAAGAGGGGCAGGGAGGTCCCTACGAGCAGTACTTC. Translating gives CASSQEGQGGPYEQYF.

This rearrangement joins TRBV5-5 to TRBJ2-5, with 9 bases aligning to TRBD1. There are 16 residues in the CDR3. CDR1 and CDR2 from the germline V gene are SGHKS and YYEKEE (reference sequence). V shed 4 bases and J 4 bases; nucleotides not matched to a gene: 11. CDR3 loop: CASSLPTGGGGETQYF. CDR3 nucleotide sequence: TGTGCCAGCAGCCTACCGACAGGGGGAGGAGGAGAGACCCAGTACTTC. Together with reference TRBV5-5 and TRBJ2-5, the CDR3 gives the full variable domain: DAGVTQSPTHLIKTRGQQVTLRCSPISGHKSVSWYQQVLGQGPQFIFQYYEKEERGRGNFPDRFSARQFPNYSSELNVNALLLGDSALYLCASSLPTGGGGETQYFGPGTRLLVL.

This sequence joins TRBV15 and TRBJ2-3; TRBD2 might be the D (6 bases). Germline CDR1 reads LNHNV; CDR2 reads YYDKDF (reference sequence). V lost 1 base and J 0 bases, leaving 11 bases between the germline ends. The length of the CDR3 is 16 residues. The CDR3 is CATSRGTSRSTDTQYF. The CDR3 DNA follows: TGTGCCACCAGCAGAGGTACTAGCCGGAGCACAGATACGCAGTATTTT.

The chain has TRBV6-2 or TRBV6-3 and TRBJ2-1; 8 bases are shared with TRBD2. Germline assignment: CDR1 MNHEY and CDR2 SVGEGT. The CDR3 is 17 residues long. J was trimmed by 7 bases and V by 5 bases; bases with no gene match: 16. The CDR3 DNA sequence: TGTGCCAGCAGTCCACCAATCTGGCGGGGGGTGAGGAATGAGCAGTTCTTC. Translated, it gives CASSPPIWRGVRNEQFF.

This clonotype has a count of ten or more. The chain couples TRBV5-1 to TRBJ1-1, with D perhaps matching TRBD1 (5 bases). This CDR3 is built from 14 residues. The V end lost 0 bases, the J end lost 1 base, and 7 bases lay between the germline ends. Per the germline V gene, CDR1 is SGHRS and CDR2 is YFSETQ. CDR3 in DNA: TGCGCCAGCAGCTTGGAGGGGACGAACACTGAAGCTTTCTTT. This codes for CASSLEGTNTEAFF.

This clonotype was seen more than once but under ten times. This chain joins TRBV6-5 and TRBJ1-1, with D unclear. Trimming took 2 bases from V and 4 from J, leaving 20 bases between them. Germline CDR1 is MNHEY and CDR2 is SVGAGI. This CDR3 region has 17 residues. In DNA, the CDR3 is TGTGCCAGCAGTTACGATATGCACAATTTAATGGCCACTGAAGCTTTCTTT. Amino acids: CASSYDMHNLMATEAFF.

The chain joins TRBV10-3 to TRBJ2-5; D gene unclear. CDR1 and CDR2 (germline): ENHRY, SYGVKD. Trimming pared 0 bases from V and 0 bases from J, leaving 17 bases between. The CDR3 sequence is 18 residues long. The CDR3 bases are TGTGCCATCAGTGAGTCGATTAGGCCACCGATTAACCAAGAGACCCAGTACTTC. It is translated as CAISESIRPPINQETQYF.

This rearrangement joins TRBV12-3 or TRBV12-4 to TRBJ1-2; TRBD1 might be the D (5 bases). With 1 base removed from V and 7 bases from J, the gap between germline ends came to 7 bases. The CDR3 has 12 residues. The CDR3 nucleotides are TGTGCCAGCAGTTTAGGGGGGATTGGCTACACCTTC. This sequence encodes CASSLGGIGYTF.

This clonotype has just a few counts. The V and J genes are TRBV2 and TRBJ2-7; the match to TRBD2 covers 11 bases. Germline V lookup: CDR1 SNHLY, CDR2 FYNNEI. There are 16 residues in the CDR3. V was clipped by 4 bases and J by 5 bases; unmatched bases: 10. CDR3 nucleotides: TGTGCCAGCAGTGTTCGTCTAGCGGGAGGTAAGAACGAGCAGTACTTC. It specifies CASSVRLAGGKNEQYF.

This chain links TRBV6-1 with TRBJ2-1, with D perhaps matching TRBD2 (6 bases). Germline V gene sequence: CDR1 MNHNS, CDR2 SASEGT. V was cut by 6 bases and J by 5 bases, with 11 bases left in between. The CDR3 has 13 amino acids. The CDR3 DNA sequence: TGTGCCAGCAGCAGAGGGACTGACAATGAGCAGTTCTTC. This translates into CASSRGTDNEQFF.

The chain joins TRBV6-1 to TRBJ2-1; 12 nucleotides line up with TRBD2. Trimming removed 8 bases from V and 12 bases from J; junction bases left unmatched: 8. Germline V CDR1 and CDR2: MNHNS, SASEGT. The CDR3 sequence is 13 residues long. As DNA, the CDR3 is TGTGCCAGCTGCGAGACTAGCGGGGGCGCGCAGTTCTTC. This sequence encodes CASCETSGGAQFF.

The V call is TRBV20-1, the J call TRBJ2-1, with unresolved D. The V gene lost 4 bases and the J gene lost 1 base, with 11 bases spanning the gap. Germline CDR1 DFQATT, CDR2 SNEGSKA (reference sequence). This CDR3 contains 14 residues. The CDR3 bases are TGCAGTGCTACCGTTGGCTCTTCCTACAATGAGCAGTTCTTC. It yields the protein CSATVGSSYNEQFF.

This clonotype was detected ten times or more. This sequence joins TRBV28 and TRBJ1-3; maybe TRBD1 (5 bases). Trimming pared 3 bases from V and 0 bases from J, leaving 9 bases between. The CDR3 totals 15 residues. Germline V gives CDR1 MDHEN, CDR2 SYDVKM. The CDR3 DNA follows: TGTGCCAGCAGTTTGGGGGGATCCTCTGGAAACACCATATATTTT. Amino acid sequence: CASSLGGSSGNTIYF. Using reference TRBV28 and TRBJ1-3 for the parts outside the CDR3, the full variable domain is DVKVTQSSRYLVKRTGEKVFLECVQDMDHENMFWYRQDPGLGLRLIYFSYDVKMKEKGDIPEGYSVSREKKERFSLILESASTNQTSMYLCASSLGGSSGNTIYFGEGSWLTVV.

This clonotype appeared a few times. Here the CDR3 DNA reads TGTGCCAGCAGTACCCGGACGGGTTCCCCCGAGCAGTACTTC. This sequence encodes CASSTRTGSPEQYF. This sequence joins TRBV6-1 and TRBJ2-7; the D is unclear. Germline loops: CDR1 MNHNS, CDR2 SASEGT. Trimming shortened V by 5 bases and J by 6 bases, and 17 bases separated the two germline ends. CDR3 length equals 14 residues.

The genes are TRBV20-1 and TRBJ1-4; TRBD1 is a possible D gene (5 bases). The CDR3 totals 13 residues. V lost 3 bases to trimming and J lost 5 bases, with 10 bases between them. The germline gives CDR1 DFQATT, CDR2 SNEGSKA (reference sequence). In nucleotides, the CDR3 is TGCAGTGCTAGCAGGGTCGCGAATGAAAAACTGTTTTTT. Its protein product is CSASRVANEKLFF.

This CDR3 is CSAPRGSDSPEAFF. The CDR3 bases are TGCAGTGCTCCCCGAGGCTCCGACAGTCCTGAAGCTTTCTTT. The chain uses TRBV20-1 and TRBJ1-1; TRBD1 might be the D (5 bases). The germline V gene encodes CDR1 DFQATT and CDR2 SNEGSKA (reference sequence). The CDR3 loop spans 14 amino acids. Between the trimmed V and J ends, which lost 5 bases and 6 bases, there was a span of 19 bases.